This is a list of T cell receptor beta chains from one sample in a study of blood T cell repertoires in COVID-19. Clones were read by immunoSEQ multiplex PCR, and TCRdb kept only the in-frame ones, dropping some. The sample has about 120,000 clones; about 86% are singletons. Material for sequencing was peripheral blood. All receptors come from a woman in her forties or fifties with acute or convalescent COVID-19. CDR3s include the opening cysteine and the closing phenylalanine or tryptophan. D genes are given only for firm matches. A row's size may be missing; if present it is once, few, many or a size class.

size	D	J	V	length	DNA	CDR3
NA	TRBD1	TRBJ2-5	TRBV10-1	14	TGCGCCAGCAGCCATACCGGGACAGAAGGGACCCAGTACTTC	CASSHTGTEGTQYF
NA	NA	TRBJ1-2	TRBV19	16	TGTGCCAGTAGTATAGCCCAGGGAGGGAAGGGCTATGGCTACACCTTC	CASSIAQGGKGYGYTF
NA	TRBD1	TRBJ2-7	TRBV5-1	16	TGCGCCAGCAGCTTGGCGGCTAGGGACAGGGTGTCCGAGCAGTACTTC	CASSLAARDRVSEQYF
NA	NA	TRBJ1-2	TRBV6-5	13	TGTGCCAGCAGTTCGGCGGGCCGCGGGGGCTACACCTTC	CASSSAGRGGYTF
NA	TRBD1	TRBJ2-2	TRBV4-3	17	TGCGCCAGCAGCCGAGGGGACAGGGGAAGTCTGGCCGGGGAGCTGTTTTTT	CASSRGDRGSLAGELFF
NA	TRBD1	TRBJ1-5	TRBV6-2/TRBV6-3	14	TGTGCCAGCACCCCGGGACAGGAGGGACAGCCCCAGCATTTT	CASTPGQEGQPQHF
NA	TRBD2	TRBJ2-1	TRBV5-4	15	TGTGCCAGCAGCTCCCGACTAGCGGGACAGAATGAGCAGTTCTTC	CASSSRLAGQNEQFF
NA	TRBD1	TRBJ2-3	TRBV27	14	TGTGCCAGCAGAACTACAGGGGGTATAGATACGCAGTATTTT	CASRTTGGIDTQYF
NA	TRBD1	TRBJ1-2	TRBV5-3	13	TGTGCCAGAAGCGAAACGGACAGGGCGAGCTACACCTTC	CARSETDRASYTF
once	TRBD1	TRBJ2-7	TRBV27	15	TGTGCCAGCAGTTTCCTAGGACAGGGTGCCTACGAGCAGTACTTC	CASSFLGQGAYEQYF
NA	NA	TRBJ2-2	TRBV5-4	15	TGTGCCAGCAGCTTGGGGAGAACTCCCACCGGGGAGCTGTTTTTT	CASSLGRTPTGELFF
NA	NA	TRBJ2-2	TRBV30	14	TGTGCCGGCGTCGGACTCCGTACAACCGGGGAGCTGTTTTTT	CAGVGLRTTGELFF
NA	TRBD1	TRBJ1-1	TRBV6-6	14	TGTGCCAGCAGGGGACAGCCGTTGAACACTGAAGCTTTCTTT	CASRGQPLNTEAFF
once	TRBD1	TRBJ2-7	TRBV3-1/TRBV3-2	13	TGTGCCAGCCAGGGGGACACCTACTACGAGCAGTACTTC	CASQGDTYYEQYF
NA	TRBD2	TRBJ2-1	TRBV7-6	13	TGTGCCAGCGCAGGGGGACTAGCTCGCGAGCAGTTCTTC	CASAGGLAREQFF
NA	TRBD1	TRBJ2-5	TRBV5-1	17	TGCGCCAGCAGCTTAGGAGGAGGACAGGGGCCTTGGGAGACCCAGTACTTC	CASSLGGGQGPWETQYF
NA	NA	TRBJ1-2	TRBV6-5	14	TGTGCCAGCAGAGGACAGTATGCTAACTATGGCTACACCTTC	CASRGQYANYGYTF
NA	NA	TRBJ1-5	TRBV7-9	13	TGTGCCAGCAGCCAGGATGGCAATCAGCCCCAGCATTTT	CASSQDGNQPQHF
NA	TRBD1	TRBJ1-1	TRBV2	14	TGTGCCAGCAATCTTTACAGGGGGAACACTGAAGCTTTCTTT	CASNLYRGNTEAFF